This TCR beta chain was captured by sequencing in a study of T cell repertoires in cytomegalovirus infection (dated by TCRdb to 2018 to 2020). General notes on the study: The HLA type of each donor mattered for the analysis, because public TCR beta signatures pointed to carriage of CMV infection along with the matching HLA type. What the work shows at the level of the full study, not this receptor alone: Carriers of CMV infection plus the relevant HLA type were discriminated by the cumulative frequency of public TCR beta family members in the study cohort and in an independent roughly 320-donor cohort. The ex vivo response was dominated by HLA-C-restricted CMV-specific TCR beta clonotypes, which also provided the single most frequent clonotype in two of eight donors.

This clonotype was picked up many times. Its target antigen remains unknown. One base away there is no much larger clone; base qualities are not given. TCRdb lists the instrument as Illumina HiSeq 1500. TCRdb reprocessing: public reads trimmed at Q25 with fastp, clones called with MiXCR, in-frame beta chains kept. For every CDR3 protein sequence, its rows merge into one entry that carries the most common genes and DNA. The sample yields around 740,000 distinct CDR3 sequences; about 40% were counted once. The ten largest clones represent 2.5% to 3.5% of the sample. The germline V gene yields SGHTA for CDR1 and FQGNSA for CDR2. Trimming takes 1 base from V and 3 bases from J, and the germline ends sit 13 bases apart. The cysteine opens and the phenylalanine closes a CDR3 of 16 amino acids. Only the CDR3 portion is preserved as DNA: 48 bases, with reading frame beginning at the first base.

The clonotype comes from a human donor in good health (CMV status not recorded). Some clones in this sample may be carry-over from other donors' samples. The rearrangement joined TRBV7-2 to TRBJ1-5, with the D gene uncertain. Material: PBMCs. The CDR3 protein sequence reads: CASSLEVVQYNQPQHF. The nucleotide sequence is TGTGCCAGCAGCTTAGAGGTTGTCCAGTACAATCAGCCCCAGCATTTT. Here the CDR3 is joined to the reference TRBV7-2 and TRBJ1-5 genes, and the full variable domain is: GAGVSQSPSNKVTEKGKDVELRCDPISGHTALYWYRQSLGQGLEFLIYFQGNSAPDKSGLPSDRFSAERTGGSVSTLTIQRTQQEDSAVYLCASSLEVVQYNQPQHFGDGTRLSIL.